The clone carrying this T cell receptor beta chain has ten or more counts. This sample is drawn from a study of neurological immune-mediated disorders. Study details: Secondary progressive cases numbered 3 among the approximately 34 multiple sclerosis patients, while the other 31 were relapsing-remitting.

This CDR3 spans 13 amino acids. Between the trimmed V and J ends, which lost 5 bases and 10 bases, there was a span of 15 bases. The germline gives CDR1 MNHNY, CDR2 SVGAGI (reference sequence). TCRdb ran MiXCR on the 5' RACE reads and lists one entry per CDR3 protein. Of about 52,000 distinct CDR3 sequences detected, about 3.7% appear once; the ten largest clones hold 6.5%. The TCR was taken from a man in his sixties with multiple sclerosis. V usage is TRBV6-6 and J usage is TRBJ2-1; D is unclear. The sample taken for sequencing was PBMCs. The CDR3 spells CASSRSQLGEQFF. The DNA for the CDR3 is TGTGCCAGCAGTCGTTCCCAGCTTGGCGAGCAGTTCTTC.